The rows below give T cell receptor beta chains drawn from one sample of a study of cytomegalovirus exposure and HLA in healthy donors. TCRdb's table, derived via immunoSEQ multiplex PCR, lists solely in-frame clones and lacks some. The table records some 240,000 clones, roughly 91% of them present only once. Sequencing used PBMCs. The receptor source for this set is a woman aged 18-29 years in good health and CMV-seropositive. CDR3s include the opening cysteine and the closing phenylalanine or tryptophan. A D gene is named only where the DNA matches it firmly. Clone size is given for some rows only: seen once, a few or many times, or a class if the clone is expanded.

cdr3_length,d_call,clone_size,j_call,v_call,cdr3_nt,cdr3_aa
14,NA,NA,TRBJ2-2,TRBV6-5,TGTGCCACCGGAATCGGAGTCTCCACCGGGGAGCTGTTTTTT,CATGIGVSTGELFF
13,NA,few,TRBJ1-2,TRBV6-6,TGTGCCAGCAGCCTTGGACTCAACTATGGCTACACCTTC,CASSLGLNYGYTF
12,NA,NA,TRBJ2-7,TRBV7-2,TGTGCCATGGTCCTAGTGCCTTACGAGCAGTACTTC,CAMVLVPYEQYF
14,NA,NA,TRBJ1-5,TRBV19,TGTGCCAGTAAGCCTCCGAGCTACAATCAGCCCCAGCATTTT,CASKPPSYNQPQHF
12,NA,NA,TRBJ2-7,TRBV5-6,TGTGCCAGCAGCTTGGGTCGCTACGAGCAGTACTTC,CASSLGRYEQYF
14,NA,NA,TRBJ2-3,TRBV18,TGTGCCAGCTCACCAGGGCTACAAACAGATACGCAGTATTTT,CASSPGLQTDTQYF
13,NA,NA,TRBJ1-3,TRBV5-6,TGTGCCAGCAGTACAGGGTCTGGAAACACCATATATTTT,CASSTGSGNTIYF
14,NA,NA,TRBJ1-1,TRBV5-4,TGTGCCAGCAGCCAGGGCACAGGGCGGACTGAAGCTTTCTTT,CASSQGTGRTEAFF
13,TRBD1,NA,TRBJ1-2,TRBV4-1,TGCGCCAGCAGCCGGACAGGAATGGGAGGCTACACCTTC,CASSRTGMGGYTF
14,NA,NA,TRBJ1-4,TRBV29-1,TGCAGCGTTGTAAAAGGGGTTCACGATGAAAAACTGTTTTTT,CSVVKGVHDEKLFF
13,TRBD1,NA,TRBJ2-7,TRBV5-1,TGCGCCAGCAGCATCTACAGGGGTTACGAGCAGTACTTC,CASSIYRGYEQYF
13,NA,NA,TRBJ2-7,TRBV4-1,TGCGCCAGCAGCCAAATACAGTTTTACGAGCAGTACTTC,CASSQIQFYEQYF
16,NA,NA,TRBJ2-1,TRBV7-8,TGTGCCAGCAGCTTAGTGTGGTCAGGGGGGTACAATGAGCAGTTCTTC,CASSLVWSGGYNEQFF
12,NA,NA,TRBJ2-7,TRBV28,TGTGCCAGCAGTTTCCAGGCCTACGAGCAGTACTTC,CASSFQAYEQYF
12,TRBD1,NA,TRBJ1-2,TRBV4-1,TGCGCCAGCAGCCTTACAGGGGCTGGCTACACCTTC,CASSLTGAGYTF
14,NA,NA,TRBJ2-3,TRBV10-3,TGTGCCATCAGTGAGGCCGGGAACACAGATACGCAGTATTTT,CAISEAGNTDTQYF
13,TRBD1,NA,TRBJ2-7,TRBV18,TGTGCCAGCTCACCGACCGCAGGGGGCGAGCAGTACTTC,CASSPTAGGEQYF
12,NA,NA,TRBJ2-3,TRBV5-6,TGTGCCAGCAGCACCACCGGGACAAGACAAGTTTTT,CASSTTGTRQVF
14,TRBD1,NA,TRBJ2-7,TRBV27,TGTGCCAGCAGTCCGGACAGGGGAAACTACGAGCAGTACTTC,CASSPDRGNYEQYF
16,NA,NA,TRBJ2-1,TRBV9,TGTGCCAGCAGCGTAGACGGGGAAAGCTCCTACAATGAGCAGTTCTTC,CASSVDGESSYNEQFF
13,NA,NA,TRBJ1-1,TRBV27,TGTGCCAGCAGTTTGCTCCAGTACACTGAAGCTTTCTTT,CASSLLQYTEAFF
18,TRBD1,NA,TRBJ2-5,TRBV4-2,TGTGCCAGCAGCCAAGATCTTGCGCGGGCAGGGGGCGGGGAGACCCAGTACTTC,CASSQDLARAGGGETQYF
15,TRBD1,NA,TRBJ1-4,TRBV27,TGTGCCAGCAGTACGGGGACAGCAACTAATGAAAAACTGTTTTTT,CASSTGTATNEKLFF
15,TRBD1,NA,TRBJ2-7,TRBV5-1,TGCGCCAGCAGCATGGGGACAGGGGGCTACTACGAGCAGTACTTC,CASSMGTGGYYEQYF
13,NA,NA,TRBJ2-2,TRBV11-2,TGTGCCAGCAGCTTACTGAACACCGGGGAGCTGTTTTTT,CASSLLNTGELFF
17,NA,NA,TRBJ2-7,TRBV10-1,TGCGCCAGCAGTGAGTCGATAAACAGGGTTGGGCCCTACGAGCAGTACTTC,CASSESINRVGPYEQYF